Given below is one T cell receptor beta chain in context. One junction end disagrees with the germline gene, perhaps due to a read error. Germline V gives CDR1 SGHVS, CDR2 FQNEAQ. This CDR3 comprises 15 residues. The data belong to a study of regulatory T cells in long-lasting Graves disease. Described time point: newly diagnosed GD, antithyroid drugs for less than 3 months. RNA from PBMCs was the source of the TCR library. The guidelines of the American Thyroid Association were the basis for diagnosing Graves' disease. Arm-PCR with iRepertoire HTBI primers amplified the CDR3 regions for these TCR beta libraries. TCRdb fed the multiplex PCR reads into MiXCR, producing one record per CDR3 protein. The sample lists approximately 390,000 distinct CDR3 sequences; under 20% were seen once. The data were also submitted as part of a second study, on T cells in Graves' hyperthyroidism and ophthalmopathy. Turning to that study: Hyperthyroidism was newly diagnosed in patients aged 18 to 65 (duration under 2 months). With the HTBI primer set, the TCR CDR3 went through a first round of RT-PCR. Ophthalmopathy and stable hyperthyroidism were separated by a 13 V-J model.

The sequence came from a woman between 18 and 29 years old with Graves disease. This sequence joins TRBV7-8 and TRBJ1-1, with D maybe TRBD1 (6 bases). The starting material was peripheral blood mononuclear cells (PBMCs), obtained at new diagnosis, from a patient treated with antithyroid drugs. CDR3: CASSLAQWGATEPFF. DNA of the CDR3: TGTGCCAGCAGCTTAGCGCAATGGGGGGCGACTGAACCTTTCTTT.